This T cell receptor (beta chain) was obtained from a study of blood T cells in healthy people across ages. There are many counts of this clonotype. The CDR3 loop spans 14 amino acids. V lost 6 bases to trimming and J lost 3 bases; unmatched junction nucleotides: 5. Germline V CDR1 and CDR2: ENHRY, SYGVKD. For the second PCR, which ran for about 6 to 11 cycles, a sample-barcoded 5' primer and a J-beta primer mix were used. TCRdb fed the 5' RACE reads into MiXCR, producing one record per CDR3 protein. The repertoire consists of fewer than 1 million distinct CDR3 sequences, with 40% to 50% occurring once and the leading ten covering roughly 19%.

The sample was blood. This clonotype was obtained from a man between 60 and 75 years old in good health. V is TRBV10-3 and J is TRBJ1-2, with 9 bases that match TRBD1. The CDR3 DNA follows: TGTGCCATCAGAGGGACAGGGTCGGACTATGGCTACACCTTC. As protein: CAIRGTGSDYGYTF.